This T cell receptor (beta chain) was retrieved from a study of T-cell reconstitution after alpha-beta-depleted transplantation in children. This clonotype was seen a handful of times. With 1 base clipped from V and 7 bases from J, the junction kept 7 bases outside the gene matches. Per the germline V gene, CDR1 is DFQATT and CDR2 is SNEGSKA (reference sequence). The CDR3 loop spans 16 amino acids. For TCRbeta, the library was prepared with unique molecular identifiers. TCRdb analysed the PCR reads with MiXCR anew, one entry per CDR3 protein. The table lists about 400,000 distinct CDR3 sequences, about 20% of them singletons.

The sequence was obtained from a human donor who donated a stem cell graft to a child with acute myeloid leukemia. V is TRBV20-1 and J is TRBJ1-6; 10 positions match TRBD1. The source material was PBMCs from the stem cell graft donor, sampled from the stem cell graft. CDR3: CSARVVRTGGNSPLHF. The CDR3 coding sequence is TGCAGTGCTAGAGTAGTAAGGACAGGGGGAAATTCACCCCTCCACTTT.